The 10 T cell receptor beta chains below all came from one sample that was sequenced in a study of OX40 agonist ivuxolimab in advanced cancers. Measured with immunoSEQ multiplex PCR; TCRdb has only the in-frame clones, and not every one. Altogether about 79,000 clones are present, 92% being singletons, with the ten largest covering 0.5% to 0.65%. Sequenced here: CD4+ or CD8+ T cells sorted from blood, sampled in a trial of the OX40 agonist ivuxolimab. These receptors came from an adult with an advanced solid tumor such as melanoma, head and neck, liver or kidney cancer.

The chain couples TRBV28 to TRBJ1-2; the D gene is possibly TRBD1 (6 bases). The germline CDR1 and CDR2 sequences are MDHEN and SYDVKM. With 11 bases removed from V and 4 bases from J, the gap between germline ends came to 14 bases. This CDR3 comprises 12 residues. CDR3 sequence (DNA): TGTGCCGCGGACAGTGGGAGCTATGGCTACACCTTC. Translation: CAADSGSYGYTF.

This clone was seen more than once but under ten times. This chain links TRBV4-3 with TRBJ2-1; D is unresolved. The V gene's germline CDR1 is LGHNA and CDR2 YSLEER. The CDR3 totals 18 residues. V was clipped by 0 bases and J by 5 bases, with 20 bases between them. CDR3 nucleotides: TGCGCCAGCAGCCAAGATCACCACCGGGTGGGCCCTAACAATGAGCAGTTCTTC. Translated, it gives CASSQDHHRVGPNNEQFF.

This chain joins TRBV10-3 and TRBJ2-3; no clear D gene. Germline loops: CDR1 ENHRY, CDR2 SYGVKD. The V gene lost 3 bases and the J gene lost 8 bases, with 12 bases spanning the gap. The CDR3 length is 13 residues. This CDR3 is CAISEGLVGTQYF. The CDR3 DNA reads as TGTGCCATCAGTGAAGGGCTTGTCGGTACGCAGTATTTT.

The chain joins TRBV7-2 to TRBJ2-7; TRBD1 or TRBD2 may be the D gene (6 bases each). Trimming shortened V by 5 bases and J by 2 bases, and 16 bases separated the two germline ends. CDR1 is SGHTA, CDR2 FQGNSA, per germline. This CDR3 is 15 amino acids long. CDR3 DNA: TGTGCCAGCAGCCCCCAAGGGGGACTCACCTACGAGCAGTACTTC. Translating gives CASSPQGGLTYEQYF.

V usage is TRBV6-1 and J usage is TRBJ2-7; D is perhaps TRBD2 (5 bases). CDR1 and CDR2 from the germline V gene are MNHNS and SASEGT. Trimming left V 4 bases short and J 0 bases short, with 16 bases between. This CDR3 is built from 16 residues. CDR3 nucleotides: TGTGCCAGCAGTGGTGCCTGGAGGACCTCCTCCTACGAGCAGTACTTC. Its translation: CASSGAWRTSSYEQYF.

Only one count was recorded for this clone. The rearrangement joins TRBV28 to TRBJ1-1, with no clear D. The V gene lost 3 bases and the J gene lost 6 bases, with 8 bases spanning the gap. Germline V gives CDR1 MDHEN, CDR2 SYDVKM. The CDR3 has 12 residues. CDR3 region: CASSLLGAEAFF. The CDR3 bases are TGTGCCAGCAGTTTGTTAGGCGCTGAAGCTTTCTTT.

Remarks on this clone: A junction end diverges from the germline sequence, so it may reflect a read error. The chain combines TRBV30 with TRBJ2-7; 8 bases are shared with TRBD1. Germline values: CDR1 GTSNPN, CDR2 SVGIG (reference sequence). CDR3 length: 15 residues. The CDR3 DNA is TGTGCCTGGAGAAGAACGGGACAGGCCCACTACGCGCAGTACTTC. Translation gives CAWRRTGQAHYAQYF.

This chain links TRBV23-1 with TRBJ1-3; D unresolved. TRBV23-1 is labeled an ORF, and its function is uncertain. This CDR3 has 17 residues. Trimming took 0 bases from V and 0 from J, leaving 12 bases between them. CDR3 DNA sequence: TGCGCCAGCAGTCAATCCCACTCAGGACGCTCTGGAAACACCATATATTTT. This translates into CASSQSHSGRSGNTIYF.

This chain links TRBV7-2 with TRBJ1-1; D call uncertain. CDR3 size: 14 residues. Trimming shortened V by 5 bases and J by 4 bases, and 14 bases separated the two germline ends. The germline V gene encodes CDR1 SGHTA and CDR2 FQGNSA. CDR3 amino acids: CASSPNLVSTEAFF. CDR3 DNA: TGTGCCAGCAGCCCCAACCTTGTAAGCACTGAAGCTTTCTTT. Complete variable domain (other parts from reference TRBV7-2 and TRBJ1-1): GAGVSQSPSNKVTEKGKDVELRCDPISGHTALYWYRQSLGQGLEFLIYFQGNSAPDKSGLPSDRFSAERTGGSVSTLTIQRTQQEDSAVYLCASSPNLVSTEAFFGQGTRLTVV.

The V gene is TRBV7-3, the J gene TRBJ2-5, with TRBD2 matching 11 bases. V lost 5 bases, J lost 5 bases, and 10 bases stayed unmatched. Germline V lookup: CDR1 SGHTA, CDR2 FQGTGA. The CDR3 spans 16 residues. The CDR3 here is CASSTGLAEEGETQYF. The CDR3 DNA reads as TGTGCCAGCAGCACGGGACTAGCGGAGGAGGGGGAGACCCAGTACTTC.